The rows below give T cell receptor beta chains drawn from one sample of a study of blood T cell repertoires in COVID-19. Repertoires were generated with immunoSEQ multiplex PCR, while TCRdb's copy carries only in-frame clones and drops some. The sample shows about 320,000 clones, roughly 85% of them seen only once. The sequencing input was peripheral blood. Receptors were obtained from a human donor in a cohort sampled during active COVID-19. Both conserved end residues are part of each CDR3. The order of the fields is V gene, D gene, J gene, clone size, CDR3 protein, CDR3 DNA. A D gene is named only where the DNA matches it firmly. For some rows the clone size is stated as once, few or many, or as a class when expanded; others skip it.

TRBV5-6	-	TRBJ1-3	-	CASSTQPHSGNTIYF	TGTGCCAGCAGCACACAGCCCCACTCTGGAAACACCATATATTTT
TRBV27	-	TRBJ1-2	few	CASSSTVMGGYTF	TGTGCCAGCAGTTCGACAGTGATGGGGGGCTACACCTTC
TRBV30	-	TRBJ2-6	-	CAWKGAGANVLTF	TGTGCCTGGAAGGGGGCTGGGGCCAACGTCCTGACTTTC
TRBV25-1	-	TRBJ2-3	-	CASSGLGSFTDTQYF	TGTGCCAGCAGTGGGTTGGGCAGTTTCACAGATACGCAGTATTTT
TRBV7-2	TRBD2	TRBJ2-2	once	CASSQTRLAGGTGELFF	TGTGCCAGCAGCCAAACCCGACTAGCGGGGGGGACCGGGGAGCTGTTTTTT
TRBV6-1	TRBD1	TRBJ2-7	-	CASSEATGAYSSYEQYF	TGTGCCAGCAGTGAGGCCACAGGGGCCTACAGCTCCTACGAGCAGTACTTC
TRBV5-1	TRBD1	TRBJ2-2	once	CASSWGQGAGELFF	TGCGCCAGCAGCTGGGGACAGGGGGCTGGGGAGCTGTTTTTT
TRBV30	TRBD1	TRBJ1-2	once	CAWSPDRDYGYTF	TGTGCCTGGAGTCCCGACAGGGACTATGGCTACACCTTC
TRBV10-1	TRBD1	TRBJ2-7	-	CARVSGTVYEQYF	TGCGCCAGGGTGTCAGGGACAGTCTACGAGCAGTACTTC
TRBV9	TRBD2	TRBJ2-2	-	CASRPGTSGGKRGTGELFF	TGTGCCAGCAGACCCGGGACTAGCGGGGGGAAAAGGGGAACCGGGGAGCTGTTTTTT
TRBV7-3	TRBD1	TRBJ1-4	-	CASSSRDSGNEKLFF	TGTGCCAGCAGCTCGCGGGACAGTGGGAATGAAAAACTGTTTTTT
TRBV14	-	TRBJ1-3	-	CASSLPGKSGNTIYF	TGTGCCAGCAGCCTTCCAGGGAAGTCTGGAAACACCATATATTTT
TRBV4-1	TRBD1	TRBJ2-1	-	CASSQDRTGGWNEQFF	TGCGCCAGCAGCCAAGATAGGACAGGGGGCTGGAATGAGCAGTTCTTC
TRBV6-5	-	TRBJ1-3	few	CASSPSSGSGNTIYF	TGTGCCAGCAGTCCCTCCAGCGGTTCTGGAAACACCATATATTTT
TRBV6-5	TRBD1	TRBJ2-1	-	CASSDGTGVYNEQFF	TGTGCCAGCAGCGATGGGACAGGGGTTTACAATGAGCAGTTCTTC
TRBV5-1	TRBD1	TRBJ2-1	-	CASSKTRGGEEQFF	TGCGCCAGCAGCAAAACACGAGGGGGCGAGGAGCAGTTCTTC
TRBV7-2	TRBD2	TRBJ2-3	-	CASSSGAGGTQYF	TGTGCCAGCAGCTCCGGAGCGGGGGGGACGCAGTATTTT
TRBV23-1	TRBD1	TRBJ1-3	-	CASSQSQTGGGRNTIYF	TGCGCCAGCAGTCAGTCACAAACAGGGGGCGGCAGAAACACCATATATTTT
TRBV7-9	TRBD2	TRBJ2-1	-	CASGLAGVGEQFF	TGTGCCAGCGGACTAGCGGGGGTCGGTGAGCAGTTCTTC
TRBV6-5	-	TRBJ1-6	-	CASSYSLRSPLHF	TGTGCCAGCAGTTACTCGTTGAGATCACCCCTCCACTTT
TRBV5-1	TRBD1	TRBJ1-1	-	CASSPGGGQGRTEAFF	TGCGCCAGCAGCCCGGGGGGGGGACAGGGCCGAACTGAAGCTTTCTTT
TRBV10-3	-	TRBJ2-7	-	CAISEAGASYEQYF	TGTGCCATCAGTGAGGCAGGGGCTTCCTACGAGCAGTACTTC
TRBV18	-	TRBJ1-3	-	CASSSSLEFSGNTIYF	TGTGCCAGCTCTTCCAGCCTAGAGTTCTCTGGAAACACCATATATTTT
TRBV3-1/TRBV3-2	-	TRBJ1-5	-	CASSQATGNQPQHF	TGTGCCAGCAGCCAAGCAACAGGGAATCAGCCCCAGCATTTT
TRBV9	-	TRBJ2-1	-	CASSGRVPITYNEQFF	TGTGCCAGCAGCGGCAGGGTCCCAATCACCTACAATGAGCAGTTCTTC
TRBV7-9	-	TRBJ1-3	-	CASTSRQAENSGNTIYF	TGTGCCAGCACCTCTAGACAGGCCGAGAACTCTGGAAACACCATATATTTT
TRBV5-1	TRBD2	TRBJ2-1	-	CASSPGVPGIGGAVEQFF	TGCGCCAGCAGCCCGGGGGTTCCCGGGATCGGGGGGGCTGTTGAGCAGTTCTTC
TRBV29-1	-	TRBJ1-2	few	CSVTEDYGYTF	TGCAGTGTAACGGAGGACTATGGCTACACCTTC
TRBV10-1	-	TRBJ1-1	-	CASSQNTEAFF	TGCGCCAGCAGCCAAAACACTGAAGCTTTCTTT
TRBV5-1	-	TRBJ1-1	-	CASSLQGGNTEAFF	TGCGCCAGCAGCTTGCAGGGTGGAAACACTGAAGCTTTCTTT
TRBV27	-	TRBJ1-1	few	CASSFFGTEAFF	TGTGCCAGCAGTTTTTTCGGGACTGAAGCTTTCTTT
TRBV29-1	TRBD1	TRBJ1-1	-	CSVVPGQGVTEAFF	TGCAGCGTTGTTCCTGGACAGGGGGTCACTGAAGCTTTCTTT
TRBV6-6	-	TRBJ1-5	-	CASTLLIGQPQHF	TGTGCCAGCACCTTACTTATTGGTCAGCCCCAGCATTTT
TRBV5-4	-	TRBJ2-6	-	CASSLLHLLNSGANVLTF	TGTGCCAGCAGCTTACTCCACCTCCTGAACTCTGGGGCCAACGTCCTGACTTTC